What follows are 23 T cell receptor beta chains derived from one specimen sequenced in a study of T cell responses to AZD1222 COVID-19 vaccine. Profiling relied on immunoSEQ multiplex PCR, and the TCRdb table lists in-frame clones only, not all of them. The profile shows 100,000 to 140,000 clones, about 90% of them singletons. The sample consisted of peripheral blood, taken on day 0 of AZD1222 vaccination. These receptors all come from an adult in good health.

V gene TRBV28 combines with J gene TRBJ2-2, with 10 nucleotides matching TRBD2. CDR1 MDHEN and CDR2 SYDVKM come from the germline V gene. The CDR3 has 16 amino acids. V lost 6 bases, J lost 4 bases, and 8 bases stayed unmatched. The CDR3 sequence: CASRGGLAIGTGELFF. The CDR3 nucleotides read TGTGCCAGCAGGGGGGGACTAGCGATAGGCACCGGGGAGCTGTTTTTT. Looking up the rest from reference TRBV28 and TRBJ2-2 gives the full variable domain: DVKVTQSSRYLVKRTGEKVFLECVQDMDHENMFWYRQDPGLGLRLIYFSYDVKMKEKGDIPEGYSVSREKKERFSLILESASTNQTSMYLCASRGGLAIGTGELFFGEGSRLTVL.

The J gene is TRBJ2-1, the V gene TRBV18; 7 nucleotides align to TRBD2. CDR1 KGHSH and CDR2 LQKENI come from the germline V gene. The ends lost 3 bases at V and 5 bases at J; junction bases unmatched: 1. The CDR3 runs 13 residues. CDR3 DNA: TGTGCCAGCTCACCGGGACTAAACAATGAGCAGTTCTTC. Translated, it gives CASSPGLNNEQFF.

This chain links TRBV19 with TRBJ1-5; tentatively, D is TRBD1 (5 bases). The germline V gene has CDR1 LNHDA and CDR2 SQIVND (reference sequence). The CDR3 consists of 13 residues. V dropped 7 bases and J dropped 4 bases, with 11 bases sitting between them. CDR3 coding DNA: TGTGCCAGTACACTCGCAGGGAATCAGCCCCAGCATTTT. Amino acids: CASTLAGNQPQHF.

The chain couples TRBV5-5 to TRBJ2-2; TRBD2 is a possible D gene (5 bases). Germline V CDR1 and CDR2: SGHKS, YYEKEE (reference sequence). V lost 0 bases to trimming and J lost 5 bases, with 8 bases between them. The CDR3 sequence is 14 residues long. The CDR3 loop reads CASSLASGTGELFF. CDR3 sequence (DNA): TGTGCCAGCAGCTTGGCCTCGGGGACCGGGGAGCTGTTTTTT.

This sequence joins TRBV27 and TRBJ2-1; D is unclear. The CDR3 has 14 residues. Germline V CDR1 and CDR2: MNHEY, SMNVEV (reference sequence). V was pared by 6 bases and J by 8 bases, with 17 bases between. DNA for the CDR3: TGTGCCAGCAGGGGGTATAAGGTGTGGGATGAGCAGTTCTTC. Translating it yields CASRGYKVWDEQFF.

The genes are TRBV5-1 and TRBJ2-7; no clear D. V lost 2 bases and J lost 0, with 12 bases in between. The length of the CDR3 is 15 residues. The germline V gene has CDR1 SGHRS and CDR2 YFSETQ. CDR3 protein: CASSFGPFTSYEQYF. The DNA for the CDR3 is TGCGCCAGCAGCTTCGGGCCTTTCACCTCCTACGAGCAGTACTTC.

The J gene is TRBJ2-3, the V gene TRBV5-1, with 10 nucleotides matching TRBD1. The germline gives CDR1 SGHRS, CDR2 YFSETQ. The CDR3 has 16 residues. Trimming took 5 bases from V and 2 from J; bases not matched to a gene: 8. CDR3: CASRTGGSRTTDTQYF. The DNA for the CDR3 is TGCGCCAGCAGGACAGGGGGCAGCCGTACCACAGATACGCAGTATTTT.

The rearrangement links TRBV6-5 to TRBJ2-3, with a possible D match to TRBD1 (6 bases). V was cut by 5 bases and J by 5 bases, with 17 bases left in between. The CDR3 is 15 residues long. Germline assignment: CDR1 MNHEY and CDR2 SVGAGI. The CDR3 nucleotides are TGTGCCAGCAGTCAAAGGGGGAGAACTGAAGATACGCAGTATTTT. Protein sequence: CASSQRGRTEDTQYF.

The CDR3 sequence is CSAILNEQFF. CDR3 coding DNA: TGCAGTGCCATCCTCAATGAGCAGTTCTTC. The chain combines TRBV20-1 with TRBJ2-1; D uncertain. CDR3 size: 10 residues. CDR1 and CDR2 from the germline V gene are DFQATT and SNEGSKA (reference sequence). Trimming left V 6 bases short and J 6 bases short, with 6 bases between.

The table lists this clone with a few counts. V usage is TRBV7-2 and J usage is TRBJ2-5, with a possible D match to TRBD1 (6 bases). This CDR3 contains 13 residues. Per germline, CDR1 SGHTA and CDR2 FQGNSA. The V end was cut by 3 bases, the J end by 4 bases, with 9 bases between. Here the CDR3 DNA reads TGTGCCAGCAGCTTCCCAGGGGTAGAGACCCAGTACTTC. It yields the protein CASSFPGVETQYF.

The chain combines TRBV12-3 or TRBV12-4 with TRBJ2-2, with no clear D. CDR3 length equals 13 residues. V lost 5 bases and J lost 5, with 9 bases in between. CDR3 nucleotides: TGTGCCAGCAGTCCCCCAAGGACCGGGGAGCTGTTTTTT. Residues: CASSPPRTGELFF.

V and J are TRBV4-3 and TRBJ2-3, with D tentatively TRBD1 (7 bases). Trimming removed 0 bases at V and 2 bases at J, with 15 bases between. The CDR3 is made up of 17 amino acids. From germline, CDR1 is LGHNA and CDR2 YSLEER. The CDR3 is CASSQDPAGQITDTQYF. Here the CDR3 DNA reads TGCGCCAGCAGCCAAGATCCCGCGGGACAGATCACAGATACGCAGTATTTT.

This sequence joins TRBV4-1 and TRBJ1-2; 10 nucleotides match TRBD1. Losses at the gene ends were 2 bases for V and 7 bases for J; bases not matched to a gene: 4. This CDR3 region has 14 residues. Germline V CDR1 and CDR2: MGHRA, YSYEKL. The CDR3 spells CASSQIGTGVGYTF. CDR3 DNA: TGCGCCAGCAGCCAAATCGGGACAGGGGTTGGCTACACCTTC.

This chain links TRBV29-1 with TRBJ2-2; D may be TRBD2 (5 bases). Trimming shortened V by 4 bases and J by 1 base, and 7 bases separated the two germline ends. The V gene's germline CDR1 is SQVTM and CDR2 ANQGSEA. The CDR3 extends over 13 amino acids. CDR3: CSVAGGNTGELFF. CDR3 nucleotides: TGCAGCGTTGCTGGAGGGAACACCGGGGAGCTGTTTTTT.

V usage is TRBV5-6 and J usage is TRBJ2-5; TRBD1 agrees at 7 bases. The CDR3 loop spans 13 amino acids. V lost 2 bases, J lost 4 bases, and 2 bases stayed unmatched. Germline-derived CDR1 and CDR2 are SGHDT and YYEEEE. The CDR3 is CASSLRTGETQYF. The CDR3 DNA reads as TGTGCCAGCAGCTTAAGGACAGGAGAGACCCAGTACTTC.

The J gene is TRBJ1-4, the V gene TRBV15; 7 bases align to TRBD1. The germline V gene has CDR1 LNHNV and CDR2 YYDKDF (reference sequence). Unmatched junction bases numbered 6, after V lost 4 bases and J lost 4 bases. The length of the CDR3 is 15 residues. The DNA of the CDR3 is TGTGCCACCAGCACCAGGGGGTGGGGTAATGAAAAACTGTTTTTT. Its protein is CATSTRGWGNEKLFF.

The CDR3 region is CASSQVGVDTQYF. DNA of the CDR3: TGTGCCAGCAGCCAAGTTGGAGTGGATACGCAGTATTTT. The chain combines TRBV3-1 (or the pseudogene TRBV3-2) with TRBJ2-3; D unclear. The CDR3 spans 13 residues. Germline assignment: CDR1 LGHDT and CDR2 YNNKEL (reference sequence). V was shortened by 1 base and J by 6 bases, with 8 bases between the two germline ends.

A remark on this clone: Other DNA sequences in the sample encode the same CDR3. The chain recombines TRBV5-1 with TRBJ1-3, with a tentative D call TRBD1 (6 bases). Germline values: CDR1 SGHRS, CDR2 YFSETQ. This CDR3 region has 14 residues. V was clipped by 2 bases and J by 3 bases, with 9 bases between them. CDR3 amino acids: CASSLGGGGNTIYF. CDR3 in DNA: TGCGCCAGCAGCTTAGGAGGGGGTGGAAACACCATATATTTT.

The rearrangement joins TRBV7-8 to TRBJ2-7; tentative D call: TRBD2 (5 bases). Germline V gene sequence: CDR1 SGHVS, CDR2 FQNEAQ. The CDR3 runs 15 residues. V was shortened by 0 bases and J by 0 bases, with 9 bases between the two germline ends. CDR3 region: CASSLAGGPSYEQYF. In DNA, the CDR3 is TGTGCCAGCAGCTTAGCGGGCGGGCCCTCCTACGAGCAGTACTTC.

The chain uses TRBV12-5 and TRBJ1-1; D gene ambiguous. CDR3 size: 14 residues. Trimming left V 1 base short and J 2 bases short, with 8 bases between. Germline CDR1 reads LGHNT; CDR2 reads FRNRAP. CDR3 amino acids: CASGLEVINTEAFF. In nucleotides, the CDR3 is TGTGCTAGTGGTTTGGAGGTTATAAACACTGAAGCTTTCTTT.

The V call is TRBV5-1, the J call TRBJ2-7, with TRBD1 as a possible D gene (5 bases). CDR1 is SGHRS, CDR2 YFSETQ, per germline. Trimming pared 3 bases from V and 0 bases from J, leaving 10 bases between. The CDR3 loop spans 14 amino acids. The CDR3 region has the DNA TGCGCCAGCAGCTCGGACACCTTCTCCTACGAGCAGTACTTC. This translates into CASSSDTFSYEQYF.

This chain connects TRBV30 to TRBJ2-1, with 8 bases fitting TRBD1. J lost 8 bases, V lost 2 bases, and 17 bases had no gene match. CDR1 is GTSNPN and CDR2 is SVGIG in the germline V gene (reference sequence). The CDR3 runs 17 residues. Written as DNA, the CDR3 is TGTGCCTGGAGTCCAGCCAGGGGGCGGGGAGGAAGCGATGAGCAGTTCTTC. Translating gives CAWSPARGRGGSDEQFF.

The chain employs TRBV15 and TRBJ2-5; no reliable D call. This CDR3 contains 15 residues. The V and J ends lost 1 base and 5 bases respectively, with 14 bases between them. Looked up from germline, CDR1 is LNHNV and CDR2 is YYDKDF (reference sequence). CDR3 DNA: TGTGCCACCAGCAGAGGGGCTGAGCACCGGGAGACCCAGTACTTC. Translated: CATSRGAEHRETQYF.